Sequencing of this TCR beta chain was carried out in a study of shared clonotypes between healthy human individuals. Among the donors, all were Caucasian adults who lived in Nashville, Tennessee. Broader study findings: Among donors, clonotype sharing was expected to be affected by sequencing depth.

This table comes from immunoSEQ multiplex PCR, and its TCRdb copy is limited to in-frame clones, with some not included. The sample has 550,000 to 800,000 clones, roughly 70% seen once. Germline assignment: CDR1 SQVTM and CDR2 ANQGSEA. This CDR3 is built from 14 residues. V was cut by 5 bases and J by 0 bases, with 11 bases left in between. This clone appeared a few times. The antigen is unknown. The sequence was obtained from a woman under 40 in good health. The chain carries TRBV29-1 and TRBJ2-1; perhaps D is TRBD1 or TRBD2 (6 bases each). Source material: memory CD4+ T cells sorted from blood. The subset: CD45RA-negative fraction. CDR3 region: CSVIRGHSYNEQFF. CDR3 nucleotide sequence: TGCAGCGTTATCCGGGGGCACTCCTACAATGAGCAGTTCTTC.